This T cell receptor beta chain was profiled in a study of blood T cells in healthy people across ages. A second PCR, run for roughly 7 to 11 cycles, used a sample-barcoded 5' primer plus a J-beta primer mix. Sequencing yielded, for each sample, at least 2.5 million paired-end reads carrying CDR3. A single record per CDR3 protein comes from TCRdb applying MiXCR to the 5' RACE reads. Of 1.6 million or so distinct CDR3 sequences listed, 30% to 40% are singletons. This CDR3 spans 12 amino acids. Per germline, CDR1 DFQATT and CDR2 SNEGSKA (reference sequence). This clonotype appeared many times. As yet, its antigen is unknown. Findings and caveats of the study: Per million T cells, the diversity of TCR beta decreased roughly linearly as age advanced.

Donor samples were obtained from healthy Caucasian individuals from Russia, aged roughly 6 to 90. Every donor contributed roughly 10 milliliters of peripheral blood by blood draw. This receptor was identified in a woman aged 30 to 39 in good health. Sequencing input: blood. The V call is TRBV20-1, the J call TRBJ2-7; 9 bases agree with TRBD1. The chain's CDR3 is CSARDRVYEQYF. In DNA form, the CDR3 reads TGCAGCGCGAGGGACAGGGTATACGAGCAGTACTTC.